This entry lists 11 T cell receptor beta chains sequenced from one sample in a study of human T cells and chemical hapten exposure. Time point denoted: patch test 1, 2 weeks after DPC sensitization. The treatment: therapeutic diphenylcyclopropenone sensitization with weekly scalp DPC. Each CDR3 protein is one row after TCRdb ran MiXCR on the RACE reads. Of some 50,000 distinct CDR3 sequences listed, 7% to 10% are singletons. Sequencing was performed on whole blood, taken in connection with sensitization to the hapten diphenylcyclopropenone (DPC). All receptors derive from a middle-aged woman with alopecia areata. Some clones in this sample may be carry-over from other donors' samples.

This clonotype was seen only a few times. The CDR3 DNA sequence: TGTGCCAGCAGTTCCCCCGGGACAGGGTTTAACTATGGCTACACCTTC. Protein sequence: CASSSPGTGFNYGYTF. V usage is TRBV28 and J usage is TRBJ1-2; 9 positions agree with TRBD1. Germline V gives CDR1 MDHEN, CDR2 SYDVKM. J was trimmed by 1 base and V by 4 bases; bases with no gene match: 7. The CDR3 extends over 16 amino acids.

This clonotype has at least ten counts. The rearrangement links TRBV6-1 to TRBJ2-7; 10 bases are shared with TRBD2. V dropped 2 bases and J dropped 2; count of bases not matched to a gene: 3. The germline V gene has CDR1 MNHNS and CDR2 SASEGT. This CDR3 has 15 amino acids. Here the CDR3 reads CASSEIAGGPYEQYF. For the CDR3, the DNA is TGTGCCAGCAGTGAAATAGCGGGGGGTCCCTACGAGCAGTACTTC.

V and J are TRBV6-5 and TRBJ2-1; the D call may be TRBD1 or TRBD2 (5 bases each). V dropped 2 bases and J dropped 7 bases, with 12 bases sitting between them. The CDR3 is 14 residues long. Germline V CDR1 and CDR2: MNHEY, SVGAGI. The CDR3 here is CASSYGDRGNEQFF. The CDR3 nucleotides are TGTGCCAGCAGTTACGGCGACAGAGGGAATGAGCAGTTCTTC.

The chain is built from TRBV10-2 and TRBJ2-1; possibly TRBD2 for D (5 bases). Germline CDR1 is WSHSY and CDR2 is SAAADI. The V gene lost 8 bases and the J gene lost 2 bases, with 13 bases spanning the gap. The CDR3 consists of 14 residues. DNA of the CDR3: TGCGCCAGCTCCCGGGAACTAGCCTACAATGAGCAGTTCTTC. Its translation: CASSRELAYNEQFF.

Ten or more counts support this clonotype. The genes are TRBV6-1 and TRBJ2-7; D perhaps matches TRBD1 (5 bases). Trimming cost V 1 base and J 4 bases, with 14 bases left between them. Germline V gives CDR1 MNHNS, CDR2 SASEGT. The CDR3 sequence is 15 residues long. The DNA for the CDR3 is TGTGCCAGCAGTGAAGGGGAATTGGGGCCTTACGAGCAGTACTTC. Its protein product is CASSEGELGPYEQYF.

In its sample, this clonotype was seen many times. The rearrangement links TRBV4-1 to TRBJ2-6; the match to TRBD1 covers 12 bases. The V gene end was trimmed by 4 bases and the J gene end by 2 bases; junction bases not matched to a gene: 6. This CDR3 comprises 18 residues. The germline V gene has CDR1 MGHRA and CDR2 YSYEKL. DNA of the CDR3: TGCGCCAGCAGCCCCCGGGACAGGGGGCCCGCTGGGGCCAACGTCCTGACTTTC. It is translated as CASSPRDRGPAGANVLTF.

This clonotype was detected only a few times. The CDR3, as DNA: TGTGCCAGCAGCTCGGGATTCTTACCCCTCCACTTT. Its translation: CASSSGFLPLHF. The chain carries TRBV5-4 and TRBJ1-6; D is undetermined. Per germline, CDR1 SGHNT and CDR2 YYREEE (reference sequence). This CDR3 has 12 residues. Trimming removed 3 bases from V and 12 bases from J, with 10 bases in between.

Ten or more counts support this clonotype. The rearrangement links TRBV10-3 to TRBJ2-1; a weak D match, TRBD2 (6 bases). The CDR3 extends over 16 amino acids. Trimming left V 4 bases short and J 2 bases short, with 15 bases between. CDR1 ENHRY and CDR2 SYGVKD come from the germline V gene. The CDR3 protein is CAISVDGSSTYNEQFF. CDR3 sequence (DNA): TGTGCCATCAGTGTAGACGGGAGTTCAACCTACAATGAGCAGTTCTTC.

This clonotype has just a few counts. CDR3 nucleotides: TGTGCCAGCAGCGTCCAGGGATACACTGAAGCTTTCTTT. It specifies CASSVQGYTEAFF. V and J are TRBV7-2 and TRBJ1-1; D perhaps matches TRBD1 (5 bases). Germline CDR1 and CDR2: SGHTA and FQGNSA. V was trimmed by 5 bases and J by 3 bases, leaving 10 bases between them. This CDR3 has 13 amino acids.

This clonotype appeared a few times. J is TRBJ2-6 and V is TRBV7-9; TRBD2 is a possible D gene (5 bases). Germline V gene data show CDR1 as SEHNR and CDR2 as FQNEAQ (reference sequence). The germline V and J ends were trimmed by 10 bases and 0 bases, with 7 bases remaining between them. The CDR3 extends over 13 amino acids. CDR3 sequence: CATRGSGANVLTF. The CDR3 DNA is TGTGCCACTCGGGGCTCTGGGGCCAACGTCCTGACTTTC.

As for this clonotype: This may come from a read error, since a much larger clone is one base off. V usage is TRBV3-1 and J usage is TRBJ2-3; either TRBD1 or TRBD2 may fit D (5 bases each). Germline V CDR1 and CDR2: LGHDT, YNNKEL (reference sequence). The CDR3 runs to 13 residues. In DNA, the CDR3 is TGTGACAGCAGCCAAGGGGAGACAGATACGCAGTATTTT. The encoded protein is CDSSQGETDTQYF.